One sample yielded the 18 T cell receptor beta chains listed below, sequenced in a study of radiotherapy plus CTLA-4 blockade in lung cancer. Libraries were prepared by immunoSEQ multiplex PCR; TCRdb keeps only in-frame clonotypes and omits some of them. The sample lists some 15,000 clones; around 87% were seen once. The sequencing used peripheral blood, collected from a patient treated with radiotherapy plus ipilimumab. The receptors derive from a human donor with non-small cell lung cancer that progressed on radiotherapy plus ipilimumab. Some clones in this sample may be carry-over from other donors' samples.

The V gene is TRBV29-1, the J gene TRBJ2-2; TRBD1 matches at 7 bases. Germline trimming cut 7 bases from V and 6 bases from J; bases unmatched to any gene: 5. Germline V gene sequence: CDR1 SQVTM, CDR2 ANQGSEA. This CDR3 region has 12 residues. CDR3 in DNA: TGCAGCGGGGTCCAGGGGGCCGGGGAGCTGTTTTTT. As protein: CSGVQGAGELFF.

The genes are TRBV7-2 and TRBJ2-1; D might be TRBD2 (5 bases). V was shortened by 3 bases and J by 7 bases, with 10 bases between the two germline ends. CDR1 is SGHTA, CDR2 FQGNSA, per germline. This CDR3 spans 13 amino acids. Written as DNA, the CDR3 is TGTGCCAGCAGCTTTTGGACTGGTAATGAGCAGTTCTTC. This sequence encodes CASSFWTGNEQFF.

This rearrangement joins TRBV5-5 to TRBJ2-3; D call uncertain. CDR3 size: 15 residues. V lost 1 base to trimming and J lost 3 bases, with 12 bases between them. Looked up from germline, CDR1 is SGHKS and CDR2 is YYEKEE (reference sequence). The CDR3 loop is CASSLLAGPTDTQYF. CDR3 nucleotide sequence: TGTGCCAGCAGCTTGTTGGCAGGTCCAACAGATACGCAGTATTTT.

V usage is TRBV5-1 and J usage is TRBJ1-4; 8 nucleotides line up with TRBD1. The CDR3 runs 14 residues. From germline, CDR1 is SGHRS and CDR2 YFSETQ. J was trimmed by 7 bases and V by 7 bases; bases with no gene match: 9. Here the CDR3 reads CASHTGTGPEKLFF. The CDR3 DNA reads as TGCGCCAGCCACACCGGGACAGGACCTGAAAAACTGTTTTTT.

The V call is TRBV6-4, the J call TRBJ2-1, with 11 bases that match TRBD2. The CDR3 is 15 residues long. The J segment lost 4 bases and the V segment lost 6 bases, leaving 5 bases of the junction unmatched. Looked up from germline, CDR1 is MRHNA and CDR2 is SNTAGT. Here the CDR3 reads CASRGTSGLYNEQFF. The CDR3 DNA reads as TGTGCCAGCAGGGGGACTAGCGGATTATACAATGAGCAGTTCTTC.

The chain is built from TRBV14 and TRBJ2-7, with 7 bases matching TRBD1. CDR3 length: 16 amino acids. Trimming took 6 bases from V and 3 from J; bases not matched to a gene: 14. Per germline, CDR1 SGHDN and CDR2 FVKESK. The CDR3 protein is CASSPLITGTVYEQYF. The CDR3 nucleotides read TGTGCCAGCAGTCCACTAATTACCGGGACAGTCTACGAGCAGTACTTC.

This chain links TRBV5-6 with TRBJ1-5; D is uncertain. Germline CDR1 reads SGHDT; CDR2 reads YYEEEE. The CDR3 spans 13 residues. Trimming pared 4 bases from V and 4 bases from J, leaving 9 bases between. The CDR3 spells CASSRRGNQPQHF. CDR3 bases: TGTGCCAGCAGCCGGCGCGGGAATCAGCCCCAGCATTTT. The variable domain in full, completed from reference TRBV5-6 and TRBJ1-5, reads DAGVTQSPTHLIKTRGQQVTLRCSPKSGHDTVSWYQQALGQGPQFIFQYYEEEERQRGNFPDRFSGHQFPNYSSELNVNALLLGDSALYLCASSRRGNQPQHFGDGTRLSIL.

V is TRBV6-5 and J is TRBJ1-2; 7 nucleotides align to TRBD1. After removal of 4 bases from V and 0 bases from J, the junction contained 5 bases not matched to a gene. The CDR3 has 15 residues. Germline assignment: CDR1 MNHEY and CDR2 SVGAGI. CDR3 in amino acids: CASSLGGGTNYGYTF. CDR3 sequence (DNA): TGTGCCAGCAGTTTAGGAGGGGGCACTAACTATGGCTACACCTTC.

The rearrangement links TRBV27 to TRBJ1-4; D remains ambiguous. Germline V gene lookup returns CDR1 MNHEY and CDR2 SMNVEV (reference sequence). This CDR3 comprises 12 residues. The V and J ends lost 6 bases and 5 bases respectively, with 7 bases between them. CDR3 amino acids: CASSGLNEKLFF. The DNA of the CDR3 is TGTGCCAGCAGCGGTCTGAATGAAAAACTGTTTTTT.

The V and J genes are TRBV19 and TRBJ2-1; TRBD2 matches at 15 bases. Germline lookup yields CDR1 LNHDA and CDR2 SQIVND (reference sequence). With 5 bases clipped from V and 6 bases from J, the junction kept 2 bases outside the gene matches. The CDR3 has 15 amino acids. CDR3 DNA: TGTGCCAGTAGTTTGGGACTAGCGGGGGGCAATGAGCAGTTCTTC. Its translation is CASSLGLAGGNEQFF. The complete variable domain, with remaining parts taken from reference TRBV19 and TRBJ2-1, reads DGGITQSPKYLFRKEGQNVTLSCEQNLNHDAMYWYRQDPGQGLRLIYYSQIVNDFQKGDIAEGYSVSREKKESFPLTVTSAQKNPTAFYLCASSLGLAGGNEQFFGPGTRLTVL.

This chain joins TRBV6-6 and TRBJ2-1; possibly TRBD2 for D (5 bases). CDR1 MNHNY and CDR2 SVGAGI come from the germline V gene (reference sequence). V shed 2 bases and J shed 10 bases, with 9 bases lying between them. The CDR3 length is 12 residues. CDR3 loop: CASSYPSGEQFF. CDR3 bases: TGTGCCAGCAGTTACCCATCGGGGGAGCAGTTCTTC.

Written as DNA, the CDR3 is TGTGCCAGTAGTATAGGAGGGTATAGCGGGGCCGCCTACAATGAGCAGTTCTTC. This translates into CASSIGGYSGAAYNEQFF. The chain has TRBV19 and TRBJ2-1; TRBD2 matches 8 bases. The germline V gene encodes CDR1 LNHDA and CDR2 SQIVND (reference sequence). This CDR3 contains 18 residues. V was pared by 1 base and J by 2 bases, with 10 bases of the junction left unmatched. Complete variable domain (other parts from reference TRBV19 and TRBJ2-1): DGGITQSPKYLFRKEGQNVTLSCEQNLNHDAMYWYRQDPGQGLRLIYYSQIVNDFQKGDIAEGYSVSREKKESFPLTVTSAQKNPTAFYLCASSIGGYSGAAYNEQFFGPGTRLTVL.

The chain combines TRBV7-2 with TRBJ2-7, with D unresolved. V was cut by 3 bases and J by 0 bases, with 12 bases left in between. Germline lookup yields CDR1 SGHTA and CDR2 FQGNSA. CDR3 size: 15 residues. CDR3 DNA: TGTGCCAGCAGCTTCGCTTCTACTCCCTCCTACGAGCAGTACTTC. This sequence encodes CASSFASTPSYEQYF.

V and J are TRBV11-2 and TRBJ2-1; TRBD2 matches at 7 bases. This CDR3 contains 15 residues. Germline V gene lookup returns CDR1 SGHAT and CDR2 FQNNGV. J gave up 4 bases and V 1 base, and 4 bases lay outside the gene matches. CDR3 bases: TGTGCCAGCAGCTTAGCCAGCGGGGTTTACAATGAGCAGTTCTTC. It yields the protein CASSLASGVYNEQFF.

V gene TRBV4-2 combines with J gene TRBJ2-5; possibly TRBD1 for D (5 bases). From germline, CDR1 is LGHNA and CDR2 YNFKEQ. V was shortened by 0 bases and J by 4 bases, with 12 bases between the two germline ends. The CDR3 is made up of 15 amino acids. CDR3 sequence: CASSQDQGYGETQYF. The CDR3 DNA is TGTGCCAGCAGCCAAGATCAGGGCTACGGAGAGACCCAGTACTTC.

The genes are TRBV2 and TRBJ2-6, with TRBD2 matching over 10 bases. Germline V gives CDR1 SNHLY, CDR2 FYNNEI. V was clipped by 5 bases and J by 4 bases; unmatched bases: 8. The CDR3 sequence is 17 residues long. The CDR3 reads CASSPIAGGTGANVLTF. In DNA form, the CDR3 reads TGTGCCAGCAGTCCTATAGCGGGGGGAACCGGGGCCAACGTCCTGACTTTC.

V usage is TRBV11-2 and J usage is TRBJ2-1, with 8 bases aligning to TRBD1. After removal of 3 bases from V and 4 bases from J, the junction contained 8 bases not matched to a gene. This CDR3 is built from 16 residues. Germline-derived CDR1 and CDR2 are SGHAT and FQNNGV. CDR3 sequence reads: CASSLSRGLGYNEQFF. Written as DNA, the CDR3 is TGTGCCAGCAGCTTGAGCAGGGGGCTGGGTTACAATGAGCAGTTCTTC.

The chain combines TRBV7-2 with TRBJ2-7, with 10 bases matching TRBD2. CDR1 SGHTA and CDR2 FQGNSA come from the germline V gene. Unmatched junction bases numbered 3, after V lost 1 base and J lost 0 bases. This CDR3 region has 16 residues. The CDR3 loop is CASSLETSGLSYEQYF. The DNA of the CDR3 is TGTGCCAGCAGCTTAGAGACTAGCGGGCTCTCCTACGAGCAGTACTTC.